A selection of T cell receptor beta chains follows, all from one sample in a study of STAT5B mutations in CD4+ large granular lymphocyte leukemia. Libraries were prepared by immunoSEQ multiplex PCR; TCRdb keeps only in-frame clonotypes and omits some of them. The table includes around 23,000 clones, over 80% detected once. Material for sequencing was CD4+ T cells from blood buffy coats. These receptors all come from a human donor in good health. Both conserved end residues are part of each CDR3. Each record gives: D gene, clone size, J gene, V gene, CDR3 protein, CDR3 DNA. The D gene is left open where the match is weak. The size field is filled for only some rows; it gives once, few, many or a size class.

TRBD2 once TRBJ2-5 TRBV5-1 CASSGSYTSGTRGETQYF TGCGCCAGCAGCGGGAGTTACACTAGCGGGACCCGGGGGGAGACCCAGTACTTC
NA once TRBJ2-7 TRBV5-1 CASSRDISYEQYF TGCGCCAGCAGTCGGGACATCTCCTACGAGCAGTACTTC
NA once TRBJ2-7 TRBV27 CASNFKGDQYEQYF TGTGCCAGCAACTTTAAGGGGGATCAATACGAGCAGTACTTC
TRBD1 few TRBJ1-1 TRBV10-3 CAISESAGGTEAFF TGTGCCATCAGTGAGTCTGCAGGGGGTACTGAAGCTTTCTTT
NA NA TRBJ2-7 TRBV19 CASSPSFGARAEQYF TGTGCCAGTAGTCCCAGTTTTGGGGCCAGGGCCGAGCAGTACTTC
NA few TRBJ2-3 TRBV5-5 CASSLQSNTDTQYF TGTGCCAGCAGCTTGCAGTCCAACACAGATACGCAGTATTTT
NA NA TRBJ1-3 TRBV28 CASRKASSGNTIYF TGTGCCAGCCGTAAGGCCTCCTCTGGAAACACCATATATTTT
TRBD2 NA TRBJ2-7 TRBV7-8 CASSFGTSGGAGYEQYF TGTGCCAGCAGCTTCGGGACTAGCGGGGGGGCAGGCTACGAGCAGTACTTC
NA NA TRBJ2-1 TRBV5-6 CASSLSRIENEQFF TGTGCCAGCAGCTTGTCCCGAATCGAAAATGAGCAGTTCTTC
NA NA TRBJ2-6 TRBV5-4 CASSLTGANVLTF TGTGCCAGCAGTCTGACTGGGGCCAACGTCCTGACTTTC
NA few TRBJ2-2 TRBV28 CASSPSARIGELFF TGTGCCAGCAGTCCGAGTGCGAGGATCGGGGAGCTGTTTTTT
TRBD2 NA TRBJ2-5 TRBV6-4 CASSATSGGETQYF TGTGCCAGCAGTGCCACTAGCGGGGGAGAGACCCAGTACTTC
NA NA TRBJ2-5 TRBV7-2 CASSLGGGSGQETQYF TGTGCCAGCAGCTTAGGAGGGGGGAGCGGACAAGAGACCCAGTACTTC
TRBD2 NA TRBJ2-1 TRBV30 CAWSVGTTLANEQFF TGTGCCTGGAGTGTAGGGACTACCTTGGCCAATGAGCAGTTCTTC
NA NA TRBJ1-4 TRBV27 CASSPWTENEKLFF TGTGCCAGCAGTCCATGGACAGAAAATGAAAAACTGTTTTTT
NA NA TRBJ2-7 TRBV30 CAWSVKGLRFYEQYF TGTGCCTGGAGTGTCAAGGGTTTACGTTTTTACGAGCAGTACTTC
NA NA TRBJ1-1 TRBV5-6 CASSFLADNTEAFF TGTGCCAGCAGCTTCTTGGCAGACAACACTGAAGCTTTCTTT
NA few TRBJ2-5 TRBV7-2 CASSLTGPPGVETQYF TGTGCCAGCAGCTTAACAGGGCCTCCAGGGGTAGAGACCCAGTACTTC
TRBD2 NA TRBJ2-7 TRBV28 CASSPGGGATHEQYF TGTGCCAGCAGTCCGGGCGGGGGGGCCACCCACGAGCAGTACTTC
TRBD2 NA TRBJ2-7 TRBV7-3 CASSLHSGGAWEQYF TGTGCCAGCAGCTTACATAGCGGGGGGGCGTGGGAGCAGTACTTC
TRBD1 NA TRBJ1-1 TRBV7-2 CASSTRQGGDTEAFF TGTGCCAGCAGCACTCGACAGGGTGGGGACACTGAAGCTTTCTTT
TRBD2 NA TRBJ2-2 TRBV5-1 CASSLTSANTGELFF TGCGCCAGCAGCTTGACTAGCGCGAACACCGGGGAGCTGTTTTTT
NA NA TRBJ2-1 TRBV29-1 CSANYGPPSINEQFF TGCAGCGCCAATTATGGCCCACCTTCGATCAATGAGCAGTTCTTC
NA NA TRBJ2-5 TRBV4-1 CASSPYRNQETQYF TGCGCCAGCAGCCCCTACAGGAATCAAGAGACCCAGTACTTC
NA NA TRBJ2-3 TRBV29-1 CSVEGWVVTDTQYF TGCAGCGTTGAGGGGTGGGTAGTCACAGATACGCAGTATTTT
TRBD2 NA TRBJ2-2 TRBV7-6 CASSPGGLAQTGELFF TGTGCCAGCAGCCCGGGCGGACTAGCACAGACCGGGGAGCTGTTTTTT
NA NA TRBJ2-5 TRBV6-5 CASSYSPRQETQYF TGTGCCAGCAGTTACTCACCCAGGCAAGAGACCCAGTACTTC
TRBD1 NA TRBJ1-3 TRBV4-3 CASSQGQGALGNTIYF TGCGCCAGCAGCCAAGGGCAGGGGGCTCTTGGAAACACCATATATTTT
NA NA TRBJ1-2 TRBV29-1 CSVVHWDTGGYTF TGCAGCGTCGTCCACTGGGACACTGGTGGCTACACCTTC
NA NA TRBJ2-7 TRBV30 CAWSVGRTLTYEQYF TGTGCCTGGAGTGTTGGGCGGACTTTAACCTACGAGCAGTACTTC
NA NA TRBJ2-3 TRBV28 CASSKSVGEGTDTQYF TGTGCCAGCAGTAAATCCGTAGGAGAGGGCACAGATACGCAGTATTTT
TRBD1 NA TRBJ1-4 TRBV7-9 CASTLTGGGEKLFF TGTGCCAGCACCCTGACAGGGGGCGGTGAAAAACTGTTTTTT
NA NA TRBJ1-5 TRBV6-4 CASSDSNGRNQPQHF TGTGCCAGCAGTGACTCGAACGGACGCAATCAGCCCCAGCATTTT
NA NA TRBJ2-5 TRBV28 CASYRVSGETQYF TGTGCCAGCTACAGGGTTTCTGGAGAGACCCAGTACTTC
TRBD1 NA TRBJ2-7 TRBV15 CATSGGQGGVHEQYF TGTGCCACCAGCGGCGGACAGGGGGGAGTCCACGAGCAGTACTTC
NA once TRBJ1-4 TRBV25-1 CASRGVMATNEKLFF TGTGCCAGCCGGGGGGTAATGGCAACTAATGAAAAACTGTTTTTT
TRBD1 NA TRBJ2-1 TRBV28 CASGTGSYNEQFF TGTGCCAGCGGGACAGGCAGTTACAATGAGCAGTTCTTC
TRBD1 NA TRBJ2-5 TRBV12-5 CASFHAQGDRGTQYF TGTGCTAGTTTTCACGCCCAGGGGGACCGGGGGACCCAGTACTTC
NA NA TRBJ2-1 TRBV6-1 CASRQVGFDEQFF TGTGCCAGCAGGCAGGTAGGCTTCGATGAGCAGTTCTTC
NA NA TRBJ1-5 TRBV6-6 CASSSLDQPQHF TGTGCCAGCAGTTCCCTCGATCAGCCCCAGCATTTT
NA NA TRBJ1-5 TRBV9 CASSPRGGQPQHF TGTGCCAGCAGCCCCCGGGGGGGTCAGCCCCAGCATTTT
NA NA TRBJ1-4 TRBV6-5 CASSLVVGEKLFF TGTGCCAGCAGCCTTGTTGTGGGGGAAAAACTGTTTTTT
TRBD1 NA TRBJ2-1 TRBV4-3 CASSRQDRGLHEQFF TGCGCCAGCAGCCGGCAAGACAGGGGGCTTCATGAGCAGTTCTTC
NA NA TRBJ1-2 TRBV28 CASSLDIRGNGYTF TGTGCCAGCAGTTTAGATATTCGGGGGAATGGCTACACCTTC
NA NA TRBJ2-2 TRBV4-3 CASSQDHRYTGELFF TGCGCTAGCAGCCAAGATCACCGTTACACCGGGGAGCTGTTTTTT
NA NA TRBJ2-5 TRBV15 CATSREETQYF TGTGCCACCAGCAGAGAAGAGACCCAGTACTTC
TRBD1 NA TRBJ2-5 TRBV5-1 CASSLGGQGKETQYF TGCGCCAGCAGCTTGGGGGGACAGGGAAAAGAGACCCAGTACTTC
NA NA TRBJ2-7 TRBV28 CASSTRVYEQYF TGTGCCAGCTCCACTCGGGTTTACGAGCAGTACTTC
NA NA TRBJ1-6 TRBV14 CASSQDFNSPLHF TGTGCCAGCAGCCAAGATTTTAATTCACCCCTCCACTTT
TRBD2 NA TRBJ2-3 TRBV27 CASSFGAGATDTQYF TGTGCCAGCAGTTTTGGAGCGGGGGCCACAGATACGCAGTATTTT
TRBD1 NA TRBJ2-5 TRBV4-3 CASSAGQGQETQYF TGCGCCAGCAGCGCCGGACAGGGTCAAGAGACCCAGTACTTC
TRBD1 NA TRBJ1-6 TRBV28 CASSSFPDRDHSPLHF TGTGCCAGCAGTTCGTTCCCTGACAGGGACCATTCACCCCTCCACTTT
TRBD2 NA TRBJ2-7 TRBV15 CATSRARGTSDPNEQYF TGTGCCACCAGCAGAGCTCGTGGGACTAGCGATCCCAACGAGCAGTACTTC
NA once TRBJ2-1 TRBV11-2 CASSLVSTGSYNEQFF TGTGCCAGCAGCTTAGTTTCTACAGGGAGCTACAATGAGCAGTTCTTC
NA few TRBJ2-2 TRBV5-4 CASNSHANTGELFF TGTGCCAGCAACTCCCACGCGAACACCGGGGAGCTGTTTTTT